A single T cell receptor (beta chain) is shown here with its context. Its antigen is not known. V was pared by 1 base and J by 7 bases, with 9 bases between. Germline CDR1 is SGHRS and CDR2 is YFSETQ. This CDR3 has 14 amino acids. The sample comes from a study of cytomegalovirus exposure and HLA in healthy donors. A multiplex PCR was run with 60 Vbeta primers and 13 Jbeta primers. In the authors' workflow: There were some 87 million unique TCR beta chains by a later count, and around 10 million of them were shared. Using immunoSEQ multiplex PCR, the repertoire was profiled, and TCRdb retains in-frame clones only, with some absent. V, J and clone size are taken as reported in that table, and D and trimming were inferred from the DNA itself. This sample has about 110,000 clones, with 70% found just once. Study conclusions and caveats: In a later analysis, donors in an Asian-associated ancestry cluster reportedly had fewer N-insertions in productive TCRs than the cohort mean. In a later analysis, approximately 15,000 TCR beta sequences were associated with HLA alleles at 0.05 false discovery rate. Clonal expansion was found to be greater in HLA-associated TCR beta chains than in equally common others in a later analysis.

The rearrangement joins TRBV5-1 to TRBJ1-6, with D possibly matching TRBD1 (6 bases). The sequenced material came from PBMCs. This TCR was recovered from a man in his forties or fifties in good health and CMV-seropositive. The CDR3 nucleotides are TGCGCCAGCAGCTTGACACAGGGAAATTCACCCCTCCACTTT. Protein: CASSLTQGNSPLHF.